A selection of T cell receptor beta chains follows, all from one sample in a study of Graves' ophthalmopathy and Graves' hyperthyroidism. TCRdb ran MiXCR on the multiplex PCR reads and lists one entry per CDR3 protein. This sample yields a few hundred thousand distinct CDR3 sequences, of which approximately 21% are seen a single time; approximately 3% belongs to the top ten. The source material was peripheral blood. The receptors shown here come from a woman aged 18-29 years with stable Graves' hyperthyroidism. CDR3s include the opening cysteine and the closing phenylalanine or tryptophan. D genes are given only for firm matches. Some rows mark clone size as missing; the rest say once, few, many or name a class of expanded clone.

TRBV19,-,16,many,TRBJ2-6,CASSIIRATGANVLTF,TGTGCCAGTAGTATTATCAGGGCAACTGGGGCCAACGTCCTGACTTTC
TRBV10-3,-,11,-,TRBJ2-5,CAISESETRYF,TGTGCCATCAGTGAGTCAGAGACCCGGTACTTC
TRBV6-5,TRBD1,15,many,TRBJ2-7,CASRTSGTGIYEQYF,TGTGCCAGCAGGACCTCGGGGACAGGGATCTACGAGCAGTACTTC
TRBV30,-,14,many,TRBJ2-2,CARTLQGNTGELFF,TGTGCTCGGACGTTACAGGGGAACACCGGGGAGCTGTTTTTT
TRBV12-3/TRBV12-4,-,14,many,TRBJ2-3,CASFESTSTDTQYF,TGTGCCAGCTTCGAGAGTACTAGCACAGATACGCAGTATTTT
TRBV7-8,TRBD1,15,many,TRBJ2-2,CASSLPRGRTGELFF,TGTGCCAGCAGTCTGCCCAGGGGGCGCACCGGGGAGCTGTTTTTT
TRBV2,-,14,few,TRBJ2-7,CAKLKLNGFYEQYF,TGTGCCAAACTAAAATTAAACGGATTCTACGAGCAGTACTTC
TRBV5-1,TRBD2,18,many,TRBJ2-2,CASSLAGTSGSSGGELFF,TGCGCCAGCAGCTTGGCGGGGACTAGCGGGAGTTCCGGCGGGGAGCTGTTTTTT
TRBV5-1,TRBD1,14,-,TRBJ2-2,CASSSGQPTGELFF,TGCGCCAGCAGCTCGGGACAGCCCACCGGGGAGCTGTTTTTT
TRBV5-1,-,15,many,TRBJ2-2,CASSLHSGGSGELFF,TGCGCCAGCAGCCTTCATTCTGGGGGCTCCGGGGAGCTGTTTTTT
TRBV15,TRBD1,13,few,TRBJ2-7,CATSSGQKFEQYF,TGTGCCACCAGTTCGGGACAGAAATTCGAGCAGTACTTC
TRBV9,-,14,many,TRBJ1-1,CASSLTRESTEAFF,TGTGCCAGCAGCCTGACGCGGGAAAGCACTGAAGCTTTCTTT
TRBV6-2/TRBV6-3,-,15,many,TRBJ2-2,CASSLNRAVTGELFF,TGTGCCAGCAGTTTAAATCGAGCGGTTACCGGGGAGCTGTTTTTT